A selection of T cell receptor beta chains follows, all from one sample in a study of blood T cell repertoires in COVID-19. Assay used: immunoSEQ multiplex PCR; TCRdb lists only in-frame clones, some missing. This table holds 35,000 to 50,000 clones, 70% to 90% found once. The sequenced sample consisted of peripheral blood. The receptors here all came from a man aged 55 to 69 with acute or convalescent COVID-19. Both conserved end residues are part of each CDR3. Each record gives: V gene, J gene, D gene, clone size, CDR3 DNA, CDR3 protein. The D gene is left open where the match is weak. A clone size is listed for some rows: how often the clone was seen (once, few, many), or a class if it is expanded.

>TRBV7-2|TRBJ1-2|TRBD1|-
TGTGCCAGCAGCTTAGCAGGGGGCTCTGGCTACACCTTC
CASSLAGGSGYTF
>TRBV4-3|TRBJ2-5|TRBD2|-
TGCGCCAGCAGCCAAATACTTAGCGGGGGGGCGTCGATTGAGACCCAGTACTTC
CASSQILSGGASIETQYF
>TRBV4-1|TRBJ1-1|TRBD1|few
TGCGCCAGCAGCCAACCGACAGGGCGGAGAAAAAACACTGAAGCTTTCTTT
CASSQPTGRRKNTEAFF
>TRBV7-9|TRBJ1-4|-|-
TGTGCCAGCAGCCTCCAGGATGGGGAGAGGGAAAAACTGTTTTTT
CASSLQDGEREKLFF
>TRBV29-1|TRBJ2-5|TRBD2|-
TGCAGCGTTGAAATAGCGGGGGGACAAGAGACCCAGTACTTC
CSVEIAGGQETQYF
>TRBV6-6|TRBJ1-1|-|-
TGTGCCAGCAGTCGCCGGACGGGGGGCCCTATGAACACTGAAGCTTTCTTT
CASSRRTGGPMNTEAFF
>TRBV15|TRBJ1-5|-|-
TGTGCCACCAGCAGCGGAGGGTATAGCAATCAGCCCCAGCATTTT
CATSSGGYSNQPQHF
>TRBV4-3|TRBJ2-3|TRBD2|-
TGCGCCAGCAGCCACCCAGGGCGGGGGGCCCACACTAGCACAGATACGCAGTATTTT
CASSHPGRGAHTSTDTQYF
>TRBV9|TRBJ2-7|-|-
TGTGCCAGCAGCGTAGGGCCAGGGTCAACCTACGAGCAGTACTTC
CASSVGPGSTYEQYF
>TRBV7-2|TRBJ1-1|TRBD1|-
TGTGCCAGCAGCTTAGCAGGACAGGGGGCCACTGAAGCTTTCTTT
CASSLAGQGATEAFF
>TRBV6-2/TRBV6-3|TRBJ2-7|TRBD1|-
TGTGCCAGCAGTTACTCAGGACAGGCGAGTGAGCAGTACTTC
CASSYSGQASEQYF
>TRBV10-3|TRBJ1-1|-|-
TGTGCCATCAGTGAGTCAGGGGGGGAGAGCACTGAAGCTTTCTTT
CAISESGGESTEAFF
>TRBV5-6|TRBJ2-7|TRBD2|few
TGTGCCAGCAGCTTCGGTCTAGCGGGGGGCGAGCAGTACTTC
CASSFGLAGGEQYF
>TRBV20-1|TRBJ2-3|TRBD2|-
TGCAGTGCTAGTCGCGGGGGAATAGATACGCAGTATTTT
CSASRGGIDTQYF
>TRBV18|TRBJ2-2|TRBD1|-
TGTGCCAGCTCACCGCGCGACAGGGAAACCGGGGAGCTGTTTTTT
CASSPRDRETGELFF
>TRBV5-8|TRBJ1-6|-|-
TGTGCCAGCAGCTTGGCCTGGAGTCGGGGTTCACCCCTCCACTTT
CASSLAWSRGSPLHF
>TRBV4-3|TRBJ2-1|TRBD1|few
TGCGCCAGCAGCCAAGGGGTCAGTAGGTCAAAGCAGGGGGCAATAACCTACAATGAGCAGTTCTTC
CASSQGVSRSKQGAITYNEQFF
>TRBV3-1/TRBV3-2|TRBJ2-4|TRBD1|-
TGTGCCAGCAGCCAAGGAGGGACAGGTAGTAACATTCAGTACTTC
CASSQGGTGSNIQYF
>TRBV19|TRBJ1-5|-|-
TGTGCCAGTAGTATAGAGCCCGTCGGGAATCAGCCCCAGCATTTT
CASSIEPVGNQPQHF
>TRBV27|TRBJ1-6|-|-
TGTGCCAGCAGGAACTCGGATTCACCCCTCCACTTT
CASRNSDSPLHF
>TRBV28|TRBJ1-4|-|few
TGTGCCAGCAGCCCCTCCGGGGGGTTGGGTAGTACGGAAAAACTGTTTTTT
CASSPSGGLGSTEKLFF
>TRBV30|TRBJ1-3|-|once
TGTGCCTGGAGGAGCACCGGAAACACCATATATTTT
CAWRSTGNTIYF
>TRBV6-1|TRBJ1-6|-|-
TGTGCCAGCAGTGAAAGGATTCACGGGTCCAATTCACCCCTCCACTTT
CASSERIHGSNSPLHF
>TRBV19|TRBJ1-2|-|once
TGTGCCAGCTTGGGACACAACTATGGCTACACCTTC
CASLGHNYGYTF
>TRBV19|TRBJ1-1|-|-
TGTGCCAGTAGTATTGGTAGTATGAACACTGAAGCTTTCTTT
CASSIGSMNTEAFF
>TRBV7-2|TRBJ1-6|-|-
TGTGCCAGCAGTTCCCAGCCAGCAACTCAGGGGAATTCACCCCTCCACTTT
CASSSQPATQGNSPLHF
>TRBV25-1|TRBJ1-1|TRBD1|few
TGTGCCAGCAGTGACCCGGGGACAGGGGGCAAGGGAACTGAAGCTTTCTTT
CASSDPGTGGKGTEAFF
>TRBV24-1|TRBJ1-1|-|-
TGTGCCACCCAATCCCCTACAGGGGAAGCTTTCTTT
CATQSPTGEAFF
>TRBV4-1|TRBJ2-7|TRBD2|-
TGCGCCAGCAGCCTTTTCGCGGGGGGCGGCAACGAGCAGTACTTC
CASSLFAGGGNEQYF
>TRBV5-8|TRBJ2-6|TRBD1|once
TGTGCCAGCAGCTTGGGGACAGGGACTGGGGCCAACGTCCTGACTTTC
CASSLGTGTGANVLTF
>TRBV6-4|TRBJ1-2|-|-
TGTGCCAGCTTAAAGTCCGGTACGGGCTACACCTTC
CASLKSGTGYTF
>TRBV4-2|TRBJ1-5|TRBD1|-
TGTGCCAGCAGCGAAAGGACAGGAGGCAATCAGCCCCAGCATTTT
CASSERTGGNQPQHF
>TRBV18|TRBJ2-7|TRBD1|-
TGTGCCAGCTCACCACCTCGGACAGGGGAAACCTACGAGCAGTACTTC
CASSPPRTGETYEQYF
>TRBV3-1/TRBV3-2|TRBJ1-1|-|-
TGTGCCAGCAGCGAGCGCACTGAAGCTTTCTTT
CASSERTEAFF